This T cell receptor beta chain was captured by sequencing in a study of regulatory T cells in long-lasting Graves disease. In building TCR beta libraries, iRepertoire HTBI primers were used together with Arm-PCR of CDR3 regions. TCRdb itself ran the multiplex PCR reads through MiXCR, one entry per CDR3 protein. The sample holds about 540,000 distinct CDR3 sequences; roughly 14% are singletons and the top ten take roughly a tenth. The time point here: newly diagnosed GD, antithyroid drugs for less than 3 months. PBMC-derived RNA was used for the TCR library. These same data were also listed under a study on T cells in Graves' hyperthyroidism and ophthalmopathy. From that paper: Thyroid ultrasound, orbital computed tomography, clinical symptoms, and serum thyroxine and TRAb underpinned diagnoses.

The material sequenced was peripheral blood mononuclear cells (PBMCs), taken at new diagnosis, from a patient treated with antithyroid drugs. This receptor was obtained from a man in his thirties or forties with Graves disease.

The chain's CDR3 is CASSISGTPRGYTF. The DNA of the CDR3 is TGTGCCAGCAGCATTTCCGGGACTCCTAGGGGCTACACCTTC. This rearrangement joins TRBV5-4 to TRBJ1-2, with D possibly being TRBD1 (5 bases). This CDR3 spans 14 amino acids. Looked up from germline, CDR1 is SGHNT and CDR2 is YYREEE (reference sequence). Trimming pared 4 bases from V and 8 bases from J, leaving 18 bases between.